This TCR beta chain was retrieved from a study of T-cell memory formation after mild COVID-19. TCRalpha and TCRbeta libraries used 5'RACE with constant-segment primers and UMIs. TCRdb independently ran MiXCR on the 5' RACE reads; one entry per CDR3 protein. The data contain more than 300,000 distinct CDR3 sequences, about 13% of them seen just once; the ten biggest clones take up roughly a fifth. This clonotype was seen at least ten times. The CDR3 covers 17 residues. V dropped 0 bases and J dropped 2; count of bases not matched to a gene: 4. The V gene's germline CDR1 is LGHDT and CDR2 YNNKEL (reference sequence).

The chain joins TRBV3-1 to TRBJ2-3; 11 bases align to TRBD2. This TCR derives from a man younger than 35 who had mild COVID-19 (a few samples of this study predate the infection). Cell type and time point are not known. Sequenced: PBMCs or a T cell subset sorted from them (not recorded which). The CDR3 spells CASSQDLAGGHTDTQYF. CDR3 bases: TGTGCCAGCAGCCAAGATCTAGCGGGGGGCCACACAGATACGCAGTATTTT.